This is a list of T cell receptor beta chains from one sample in a study of graft-versus-host responses after intestinal transplantation. Their specific antigens are unknown. The method was immunoSEQ multiplex PCR; TCRdb's version includes in-frame clones alone and lacks a portion of them. The sample carries about 70,000 clones, 90% recorded once. Source: unstimulated CD8+ T cells sorted from spleen or lymph node cells, taken before transplant. The receptors were gathered from a human donor who was the organ donor for an intestinal transplant. Each CDR3 is given with its conserved first and last residue. D genes are given only for firm matches. Expanded clones get a size class; other rows say once, few or many, or leave the size out.

.	TRBD1	TRBJ1-1	TRBV13	TGTGCCAGCAGCTTCCTCGACAGGGGGGCTGAAGCTTTCTTT	CASSFLDRGAEAFF
.	TRBD1	TRBJ2-1	TRBV18	TGTGCCAGCTCACCGGGACAGGGGTCCAATGAGCAGTTCTTC	CASSPGQGSNEQFF
.	.	TRBJ2-2	TRBV5-6	TGTGCCACCAGGACTACTGGGGCCGGGGAGCTGTTTTTT	CATRTTGAGELFF
.	.	TRBJ2-1	TRBV29-1	TGCAGCGTTGAGCTCGGGGGACCCTACAATGAGCAGTTCTTC	CSVELGGPYNEQFF
.	TRBD2	TRBJ2-3	TRBV27	TGTGCCAGCAGTTTAACCCTTCGAGCTAGCGGGGGCGACCCTTCTAGCACAGATACGCAGTATTTT	CASSLTLRASGGDPSSTDTQYF
.	.	TRBJ1-1	TRBV27	TGTGCCAGCAGTTTGCGAGGTACTAACACTGAAGCTTTCTTT	CASSLRGTNTEAFF
.	TRBD1	TRBJ2-1	TRBV4-2	TGTGCCAGCAGCGCTGGGACAGACAATGAGCAGTTCTTC	CASSAGTDNEQFF
.	.	TRBJ1-4	TRBV4-3	TGCGCCAGCAGGACAACAGAAGCAACTAATGAAAAACTGTTTTTT	CASRTTEATNEKLFF
.	.	TRBJ1-1	TRBV11-3	TGTGCCAGCAGCCCCGCGGTGGGGAGCACTGAAGCTTTCTTT	CASSPAVGSTEAFF
.	.	TRBJ2-2	TRBV12-5	TGTGCTAGTGGTTTCCTCCAGACAGGTTCCGGGGAGCTGTTTTTT	CASGFLQTGSGELFF
.	TRBD2	TRBJ2-3	TRBV5-6	TGTGCCAGCAGCCGGGGGGGTACGCAGTATTTT	CASSRGGTQYF
.	TRBD1	TRBJ2-1	TRBV5-1	TGCGCCAGCAGCTCGGGGGGACAGGGCTCCTACAATGAGCAGTTCTTC	CASSSGGQGSYNEQFF
once	TRBD1	TRBJ2-2	TRBV5-6	TGTGCCAGCAGCCCCGACAGGGGTAACACCGGGGAGCTGTTTTTT	CASSPDRGNTGELFF
.	.	TRBJ1-5	TRBV27	TGTGCCAGCAGTTTTTCCGGAGCGCGCAATCAGCCCCAGCATTTT	CASSFSGARNQPQHF
.	.	TRBJ1-5	TRBV6-5	TGTGCCTGCGGGGGGACTTTAAATCAGCCCCAGCATTTT	CACGGTLNQPQHF
.	.	TRBJ1-2	TRBV5-1	TGCGCCAGCAGCCAGTTAATTTACAGGGATAATGGCTACACCTTC	CASSQLIYRDNGYTF